One TCR beta chain is described in this entry. Other DNA sequences in this specimen translate into the identical CDR3. The data were obtained in a study of cytomegalovirus exposure and HLA in healthy donors. Researchers ran the PCR with 60 Vbeta and 13 Jbeta primers. Libraries were prepared by immunoSEQ multiplex PCR; TCRdb keeps only in-frame clonotypes and omits some of them. The sample has roughly 90,000 clones; 65% to 85% are singletons. CDR3 length: 17 residues. CDR1 SEHNR and CDR2 FQNEAQ come from the germline V gene (reference sequence). V shed 5 bases and J shed 0 bases, with 19 bases lying between them.

Sequencing input: PBMCs. This clonotype originated in a man aged 18 to 30 in good health and CMV-seronegative. This chain connects TRBV7-9 to TRBJ1-1, with D possibly TRBD1 on 6 matching bases. The CDR3 sequence: CASSLVRTGNMNTEAFF. Here the CDR3 DNA reads TGTGCCAGCAGCCTAGTTCGTACAGGGAATATGAACACTGAAGCTTTCTTT.